The 30 T cell receptor beta chains below come from one sample, sequenced in a study of blood T cell repertoires in COVID-19. The data were produced by immunoSEQ multiplex PCR, yet TCRdb's version contains in-frame clones alone and is incomplete. The data show 200,000 to 250,000 clones, over 80% seen once. The sequenced material came from peripheral blood. Every receptor here comes from a man under 40 with COVID-19, enrolled during active disease.

This rearrangement joins TRBV5-5 to TRBJ1-1; D may be TRBD1 (6 bases). Looked up from germline, CDR1 is SGHKS and CDR2 is YYEKEE (reference sequence). Trimming removed 4 bases from V and 1 base from J, with 11 bases in between. This CDR3 spans 14 amino acids. Written as DNA, the CDR3 is TGTGCCAGCAGCCTCACGACAGGGAACACTGAAGCTTTCTTT. It translates to CASSLTTGNTEAFF.

The chain combines TRBV18 with TRBJ2-3, with 9 nucleotides matching TRBD1. Germline V lookup: CDR1 KGHSH, CDR2 LQKENI. The CDR3 loop spans 14 amino acids. The V gene end was trimmed by 5 bases and the J gene end by 4 bases; junction bases not matched to a gene: 4. The chain's CDR3 is CASSDGTGSDTQYF. The CDR3 coding sequence is TGTGCCAGCTCAGACGGGACAGGGTCAGATACGCAGTATTTT.

This chain connects TRBV4-1 to TRBJ1-2, with 9 bases identical to TRBD1. The junction had 4 bases not matched to a gene; V was cut back by 3 bases and J by 8 bases. The CDR3 extends over 13 amino acids. Per the germline V gene, CDR1 is MGHRA and CDR2 is YSYEKL. The CDR3 sequence is CASSQSTGGGYTF. In DNA form, the CDR3 reads TGCGCCAGCAGCCAGTCGACAGGGGGAGGCTACACCTTC.

This clone has only one observation. The chain links TRBV7-9 to TRBJ1-5; 7 bases agree with TRBD1. V shed 1 base, J shed 6 bases, and the junction held 3 bases outside the gene matches. The length of the CDR3 is 14 residues. CDR1 and CDR2 (germline): SEHNR, FQNEAQ (reference sequence). The CDR3 DNA reads as TGTGCCAGCAGCTTAGGAACAGGGGTTCAGCCCCAGCATTTT. Its translation is CASSLGTGVQPQHF.

This clone appeared once. The V and J genes are TRBV7-2 and TRBJ2-1, with 7 positions matching TRBD2. Germline V lookup: CDR1 SGHTA, CDR2 FQGNSA. The V gene end was trimmed by 0 bases and the J gene end by 1 base; junction bases not matched to a gene: 9. This CDR3 has 18 residues. This CDR3 reads CASSLAGGSLSSYNEQFF. The CDR3 DNA reads as TGTGCCAGCAGCTTAGCCGGCGGGAGTCTTTCTTCCTACAATGAGCAGTTCTTC.

V usage is TRBV7-9 and J usage is TRBJ2-1, with 8 positions matching TRBD1. This CDR3 is built from 15 residues. CDR1 is SEHNR, CDR2 FQNEAQ, per germline (reference sequence). With V trimmed by 5 bases and J by 3 bases, 6 bases remained unmatched. The CDR3 reads CASSAGQAFYNEQFF. DNA of the CDR3: TGTGCCAGCAGCGCGGGACAGGCGTTCTACAATGAGCAGTTCTTC.

The rearrangement links TRBV2 to TRBJ2-2; no definite D call. This CDR3 has 13 residues. Trimming stripped 11 bases from V and 6 bases from J, with 16 bases between. The germline CDR1 and CDR2 sequences are SNHLY and FYNNEI. The CDR3 bases are TGTGCCGACGCGGTTACTCGTCCCGGGGAGCTGTTTTTT. It encodes CADAVTRPGELFF.

The V and J genes are TRBV10-3 and TRBJ1-2; the D is unclear. Trimming took 7 bases from V and 6 from J, leaving 15 bases between them. Germline CDR1 and CDR2: ENHRY and SYGVKD. There are 13 residues in the CDR3. The CDR3 region has the DNA TGTGCCATCACGCAGGCCCTCGGGGATGGCTACACCTTC. Translated: CAITQALGDGYTF.

This chain joins TRBV28 and TRBJ1-6, with 9 bases matching TRBD1. Germline-derived CDR1 and CDR2 are MDHEN and SYDVKM. V shed 5 bases and J 10 bases; nucleotides not matched to a gene: 9. There are 15 residues in the CDR3. This CDR3 is CASSIRDRERSPLHF. For the CDR3, the DNA is TGTGCCAGCAGTATACGGGACAGGGAGAGGTCACCCCTCCACTTT. Filled out from reference TRBV28 and TRBJ1-6, the complete variable domain reads DVKVTQSSRYLVKRTGEKVFLECVQDMDHENMFWYRQDPGLGLRLIYFSYDVKMKEKGDIPEGYSVSREKKERFSLILESASTNQTSMYLCASSIRDRERSPLHFGNGTRLTVT.

This clone appeared a single time. The V call is TRBV6-2 or TRBV6-3, the J call TRBJ2-7; no clear D. V was cut by 2 bases and J by 0 bases, with 14 bases left in between. The CDR3 has 16 residues. Germline CDR1 is MNHEY and CDR2 is SVGEGT. The CDR3 nucleotides are TGTGCCAGCAGTTACCCCCTCGGAGTAAGCTCCTACGAGCAGTACTTC. Amino acids: CASSYPLGVSSYEQYF.

The chain is built from TRBV7-9 and TRBJ2-5; TRBD1 agrees at 9 bases. Unmatched junction bases numbered 8, after V lost 4 bases and J lost 5 bases. Germline CDR1 and CDR2: SEHNR and FQNEAQ (reference sequence). The CDR3 has 15 amino acids. The CDR3 nucleotides read TGTGCCAGCAGCTCCCGGGACAGGGTGAGGGAGACCCAGTACTTC. Translation gives CASSSRDRVRETQYF.

This sequence joins TRBV6-2 or TRBV6-3 and TRBJ2-1; 8 positions match TRBD2. The CDR3 totals 16 residues. CDR1 MNHEY and CDR2 SVGEGT come from the germline V gene. The junction had 8 bases not matched to a gene; V was cut back by 6 bases and J by 1 base. The CDR3, as DNA: TGTGCCAGCAGCTTCCTAGCGGGCGTATCCTACAATGAGCAGTTCTTC. This translates into CASSFLAGVSYNEQFF.

This chain joins TRBV24-1 and TRBJ2-5; 7 bases match TRBD1. Per germline, CDR1 KGHDR and CDR2 SFDVKD. V was clipped by 7 bases and J by 5 bases; unmatched bases: 12. The CDR3 is made up of 15 amino acids. The CDR3 DNA sequence: TGTGCCACCAGCCCAACGGGACAGCCTTGGGAGACCCAGTACTTC. Translating it yields CATSPTGQPWETQYF.

V is TRBV5-1 and J is TRBJ1-5; 8 nucleotides line up with TRBD1. J was trimmed by 0 bases and V by 3 bases; bases with no gene match: 8. The V gene's germline CDR1 is SGHRS and CDR2 YFSETQ. CDR3 length: 17 residues. The CDR3, as DNA: TGCGCCAGCAGCTCCTCGCCCCAGGGGGCTAGCAATCAGCCCCAGCATTTT. It specifies CASSSSPQGASNQPQHF.

The chain recombines TRBV5-1 with TRBJ2-1; the D gene is possibly TRBD2 (5 bases). Trimming pared 3 bases from V and 5 bases from J, leaving 15 bases between. CDR3 size: 15 residues. Per the germline V gene, CDR1 is SGHRS and CDR2 is YFSETQ. The CDR3 is CASSWTGSRNNEQFF. DNA for the CDR3: TGCGCCAGCAGCTGGACTGGCAGCAGGAACAATGAGCAGTTCTTC.

The V call is TRBV18, the J call TRBJ2-3, with TRBD1 as a possible D gene (5 bases). The CDR3 spans 15 residues. Germline values: CDR1 KGHSH, CDR2 LQKENI. Trimming pared 0 bases from V and 4 bases from J, leaving 11 bases between. CDR3 sequence: CASSPPGHGADTQYF. CDR3 nucleotides: TGTGCCAGCTCACCACCTGGACATGGTGCAGATACGCAGTATTTT. The variable domain in full, with the rest retrieved from reference TRBV18 and TRBJ2-3, is NAGVMQNPRHLVRRRGQEARLRCSPMKGHSHVYWYRQLPEEGLKFMVYLQKENIIDESGMPKERFSAEFPKEGPSILRIQQVVRGDSAAYFCASSPPGHGADTQYFGPGTRLTVL.

The chain employs TRBV7-9 and TRBJ2-7; 11 nucleotides agree with TRBD2. This CDR3 is built from 14 residues. Trimming removed 3 bases from V and 6 bases from J; junction bases left unmatched: 4. The germline gives CDR1 SEHNR, CDR2 FQNEAQ (reference sequence). The CDR3 DNA follows: TGTGCCAGCAGCTTTTCTCTAGCGGGAGGCGAGCAGTACTTC. Translating gives CASSFSLAGGEQYF.

CDR3 bases: TGTGCCACCAGTCCCCGGAGTGGGGAGCTGTTTTTT. It codes for CATSPRSGELFF. The V and J genes are TRBV24-1 and TRBJ2-2, with D unclear. Germline-derived CDR1 and CDR2 are KGHDR and SFDVKD. The CDR3 totals 12 residues. Trimming cost V 6 bases and J 8 bases, with 9 bases left between them.

The chain combines TRBV5-1 with TRBJ2-1; 7 positions match TRBD1. The J segment lost 0 bases and the V segment lost 4 bases, leaving 7 bases of the junction unmatched. Germline CDR1 SGHRS, CDR2 YFSETQ. This CDR3 contains 16 residues. The CDR3 sequence is CASSRRTGSSYNEQFF. The DNA of the CDR3 is TGCGCCAGCAGCCGCCGGACAGGTAGCTCCTACAATGAGCAGTTCTTC.

The rearrangement links TRBV2 to TRBJ1-6; D call uncertain. The CDR3 loop spans 13 amino acids. In germline, CDR1 is SNHLY, CDR2 FYNNEI. The V gene lost 7 bases and the J gene lost 10 bases, with 14 bases spanning the gap. The chain's CDR3 is CASNVILESPLHF. The CDR3 DNA is TGTGCCAGCAACGTTATTCTGGAGTCACCCCTCCACTTT. The entire variable domain, with the rest obtained from reference TRBV2 and TRBJ1-6, is as follows: EPEVTQTPSHQVTQMGQEVILRCVPISNHLYFYWYRQILGQKVEFLVSFYNNEISEKSEIFDDQFSVERPDGSNFTLKIRSTKLEDSAMYFCASNVILESPLHFGNGTRLTVT.

On this clone itself: An end of the junction does not agree with germline; a read error may underlie this. This chain joins TRBV4-2 and TRBJ1-3; D gene ambiguous. The CDR3 runs 15 residues. CDR1 LGHNA and CDR2 YNFKEQ come from the germline V gene. The CDR3 DNA sequence: TGTGCCAGCAGCAAAGAGGGAGGGCACGGAAACACCATATATTTT. This gives the protein CASSKEGGHGNTIYF.

J is TRBJ1-5 and V is TRBV7-9; 12 bases match TRBD1. CDR3 length: 16 amino acids. Germline CDR1 is SEHNR and CDR2 is FQNEAQ (reference sequence). The V and J ends lost 6 bases and 2 bases, in that order; junction bases with no gene match: 5. The CDR3 sequence is CASRGQGAVGNQPQHF. CDR3 in DNA: TGTGCCAGCAGGGGACAGGGGGCGGTGGGCAATCAGCCCCAGCATTTT.

V gene TRBV27 combines with J gene TRBJ2-3; 9 nucleotides line up with TRBD1. This CDR3 comprises 15 residues. Germline CDR1 and CDR2: MNHEY and SMNVEV (reference sequence). V was pared by 5 bases and J by 1 base, with 4 bases of the junction left unmatched. CDR3 nucleotides: TGTGCCAGCAGTAACAGGGGGCCTGGCACAGATACGCAGTATTTT. It specifies CASSNRGPGTDTQYF.

The CDR3 protein is CATSRARNSPLHF. Written as DNA, the CDR3 is TGTGCCACCAGCAGAGCGCGAAATTCACCCCTCCACTTT. This chain connects TRBV15 to TRBJ1-6; D is ambiguous. In germline, CDR1 is LNHNV, CDR2 YYDKDF (reference sequence). This CDR3 has 13 amino acids. V shed 1 base and J shed 7 bases, with 5 bases lying between them.

V gene TRBV7-2 combines with J gene TRBJ1-6; perhaps TRBD1 as D (6 bases). From germline, CDR1 is SGHTA and CDR2 FQGNSA. The CDR3 spans 19 residues. V was cut by 5 bases and J by 0 bases, with 20 bases left in between. The CDR3 sequence: CASSPVRTVFSSYNSPLHF. The CDR3 region has the DNA TGTGCCAGCAGCCCGGTCAGGACAGTTTTTAGCTCCTATAATTCACCCCTCCACTTT.

The chain employs TRBV19 and TRBJ1-5; no firm D call. The CDR3 length is 15 residues. Looked up from germline, CDR1 is LNHDA and CDR2 is SQIVND (reference sequence). Between the trimmed V and J ends, which lost 0 bases and 5 bases, there was a span of 11 bases. Written as DNA, the CDR3 is TGTGCCAGTAGTATAGATCGAGGGAACGATCAGCCCCAGCATTTT. It is translated as CASSIDRGNDQPQHF.

This clone was recorded once. The chain employs TRBV18 and TRBJ1-5; 9 bases match TRBD1. The CDR3 is 14 residues long. Germline V gene sequence: CDR1 KGHSH, CDR2 LQKENI. V trimming: 5 bases; J trimming: 2 bases; junction bases outside the gene matches: 1. The CDR3 nucleotides are TGTGCCAGCTCATGGGACAGGGGCAATCAGCCCCAGCATTTT. This encodes CASSWDRGNQPQHF.

The chain uses TRBV19 and TRBJ1-2; D gene uncertain. Trimming removed 10 bases from V and 4 bases from J, with 13 bases in between. CDR1 is LNHDA and CDR2 is SQIVND in the germline V gene (reference sequence). The CDR3 length is 12 residues. CDR3 sequence (DNA): TGTGCCACCTTACTTGGTGTCTATGGCTACACCTTC. It specifies CATLLGVYGYTF.

This chain links TRBV7-8 with TRBJ2-3; D ambiguous. CDR3 size: 13 residues. Germline lookup yields CDR1 SGHVS and CDR2 FQNEAQ. V was shortened by 6 bases and J by 2 bases, with 9 bases between the two germline ends. The CDR3: CASRAWSTDTQYF. DNA for the CDR3: TGTGCCAGCAGAGCCTGGTCCACAGATACGCAGTATTTT.

This clone has only a few counts. The chain carries TRBV5-6 and TRBJ1-5; tentatively, D is TRBD1 (6 bases). The V gene lost 0 bases and the J gene lost 3 bases, with 13 bases spanning the gap. The CDR3 is 16 residues long. Germline CDR1 is SGHDT and CDR2 is YYEEEE. CDR3 protein: CASSLAGRGVNQPQHF. The CDR3 nucleotides read TGTGCCAGCAGCTTGGCGGGCAGGGGAGTCAATCAGCCCCAGCATTTT.